This T cell receptor beta chain is from a study of T cell repertoires in cytomegalovirus infection (dated by TCRdb to about 2019). Regarding the research as a whole: Donor HLA type was relevant to the analysis, as public TCR beta signatures indicated carriage of CMV infection together with the matching HLA type. Broad study findings and their caveats: The ex vivo response was dominated by HLA-C-restricted CMV-specific TCR beta clonotypes, which also provided the single most frequent clonotype in two of eight donors. In both this cohort and an independent cohort of 352 donors, the cumulative frequency of public TCR beta family members distinguished carriers of CMV infection plus the relevant HLA type.

Concerning this clonotype: The antigen it recognizes is unknown. Base qualities are not at hand, and no much larger clone is one base apart.

Sequenced using an Illumina HiSeq 1500. TCRdb applied fastp at Q25 and MiXCR to the public reads, then kept only in-frame beta chains. Each record represents a unique CDR3 protein, reported with the most common genes and DNA among its rows. The sample yields fewer than 250,000 distinct CDR3 sequences; approximately 22% were counted once. The top ten clones comprise 18% of the sample. The CDR3 runs 14 residues from the cysteine to the phenylalanine. The DNA shown is the 42-base CDR3, in frame from base 1. The germline ends are 16 bases apart after V is trimmed by 7 bases and J by 3 bases. CDR1 and CDR2 are drawn from the germline V gene: SNHLY, FYNNEI.

This receptor was taken from a human donor in good health (CMV status not recorded). Some clones in this sample may be carry-over from other donors' samples. Specimen: CD8+ T cells from PBMCs. The V gene is TRBV2 and the J gene is TRBJ2-7; the D gene is not confidently resolved. The nucleotides read TGTGCCAGCAATGGAACAGCAACCCTCTACGAGCAGTACTTC. It codes for CASNGTATLYEQYF.